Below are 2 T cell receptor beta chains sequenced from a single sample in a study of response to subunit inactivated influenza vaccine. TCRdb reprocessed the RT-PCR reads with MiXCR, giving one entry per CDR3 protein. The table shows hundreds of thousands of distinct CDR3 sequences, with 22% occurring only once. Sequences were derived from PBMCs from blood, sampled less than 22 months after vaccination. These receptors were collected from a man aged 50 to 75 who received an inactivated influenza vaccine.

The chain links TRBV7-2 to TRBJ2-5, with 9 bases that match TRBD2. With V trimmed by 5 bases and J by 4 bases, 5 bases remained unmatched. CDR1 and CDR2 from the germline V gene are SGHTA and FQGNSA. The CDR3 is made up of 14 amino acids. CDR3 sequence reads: CASSPRRGGETQYF. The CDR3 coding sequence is TGTGCCAGCAGCCCTCGGCGGGGGGGAGAGACCCAGTACTTC.

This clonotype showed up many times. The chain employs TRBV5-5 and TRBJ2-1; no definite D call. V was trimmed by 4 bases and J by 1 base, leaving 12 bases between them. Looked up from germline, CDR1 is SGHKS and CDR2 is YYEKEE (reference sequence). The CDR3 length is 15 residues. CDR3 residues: CASSPSWGSYNEQFF. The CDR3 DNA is TGTGCCAGCAGCCCCAGTTGGGGATCCTACAATGAGCAGTTCTTC.